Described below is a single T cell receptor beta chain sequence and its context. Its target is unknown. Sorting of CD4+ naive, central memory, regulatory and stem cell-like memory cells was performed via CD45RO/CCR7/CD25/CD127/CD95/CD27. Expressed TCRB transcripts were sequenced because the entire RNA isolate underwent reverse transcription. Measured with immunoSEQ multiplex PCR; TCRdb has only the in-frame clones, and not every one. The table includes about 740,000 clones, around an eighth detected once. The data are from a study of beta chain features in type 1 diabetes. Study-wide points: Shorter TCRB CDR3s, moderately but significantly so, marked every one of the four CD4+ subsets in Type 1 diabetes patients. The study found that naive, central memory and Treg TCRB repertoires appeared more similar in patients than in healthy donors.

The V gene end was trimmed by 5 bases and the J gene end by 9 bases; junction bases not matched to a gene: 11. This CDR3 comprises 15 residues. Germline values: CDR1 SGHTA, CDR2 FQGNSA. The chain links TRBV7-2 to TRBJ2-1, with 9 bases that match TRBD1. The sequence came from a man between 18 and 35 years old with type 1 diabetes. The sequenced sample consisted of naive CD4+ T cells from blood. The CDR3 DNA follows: TGTGCCAGCAGCCCCGGACAGGGGAAGACCGGTGAGCAGTTCTTC. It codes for CASSPGQGKTGEQFF.